The 3 T cell receptor beta chains listed next were all sequenced from one sample in a study of T-cell reconstitution after alpha-beta-depleted transplantation in children. General study results and limits: Newly generated T cells supplied most T-cell counts and diversity one year post-transplant.

Using unique molecular identifiers, the investigators prepared the TCRbeta library. A single record per CDR3 protein comes from TCRdb applying MiXCR to the PCR reads. This sample has some 300,000 distinct CDR3 sequences; over 7.5% occur once, and the top ten carry 9.1%. No cognate antigen is known for these TCRs. The source was peripheral blood, collected 360 days after TCRalphabeta/CD19-depleted stem cell transplant. These receptors all stem from a female patient aged 2-9 years who had a stem cell transplant for Fanconi anemia, so the T cells may come from the graft donor.

The sample holds many counts of this clonotype. The rearrangement links TRBV9 to TRBJ2-2; 7 nucleotides line up with TRBD2. V shed 4 bases, J shed 4 bases, and the junction held 16 bases outside the gene matches. This CDR3 has 18 amino acids. The germline gives CDR1 SGDLS, CDR2 YYNGEE. CDR3 region: CASSSRLGRGQGTGELFF. In DNA form, the CDR3 reads TGTGCCAGCAGCTCTAGGCTGGGGAGGGGTCAGGGCACCGGGGAGCTGTTTTTT.

As to this clonotype: Since a much larger clone is just one base distant, this may be a read error. V gene TRBV6-5 combines with J gene TRBJ2-7; unclear D gene. Trimming took off 0 bases at V and 2 bases at J, with 8 bases between the two ends. The V gene's germline CDR1 is MNHEY and CDR2 SVGAGI. The CDR3 is 14 amino acids. The CDR3, as DNA: TGTGCCAGCAGTTACTCTATGCCCCCCTACGAGCAGTACGTC. It yields the protein CASSYSMPPYEQYV.

Ten or more counts support this clonotype. This rearrangement joins TRBV18 to TRBJ1-1; D remains ambiguous. The CDR3 totals 14 residues. Germline assignment: CDR1 KGHSH and CDR2 LQKENI. Trimming removed 3 bases at V and 10 bases at J, with 18 bases between. The CDR3 DNA reads TGTGCCAGCTCACCTGTAGGGAACTTATTCGGAGCTTTCTTT. Protein sequence: CASSPVGNLFGAFF. The entire variable domain, with the rest obtained from reference TRBV18 and TRBJ1-1, is as follows: NAGVMQNPRHLVRRRGQEARLRCSPMKGHSHVYWYRQLPEEGLKFMVYLQKENIIDESGMPKERFSAEFPKEGPSILRIQQVVRGDSAAYFCASSPVGNLFGAFFGQGTRLTVV.